The T cell receptor (beta chain) described here comes from a study of blood T cells in healthy people across ages. On this clonotype: Antigen unknown.

Together with a sample-barcoded 5' primer, a J-beta primer mix was included in a second PCR lasting roughly 6 to 12 cycles. TCRdb redid the calling of the 5' RACE reads with MiXCR, one entry per CDR3 protein. The sample holds around 700,000 distinct CDR3 sequences; 20% to 25% are singletons and the top ten take more than 8.5%. V was cut by 0 bases and J by 4 bases, with 5 bases left in between. The CDR3 is 13 amino acids. Germline-derived CDR1 and CDR2 are SEHNR and FQNEAQ (reference sequence). Whole-study results and caveats: Possibly, changes in expanded clonotypes were confounded because donor CMV status was unknown.

In addition, the sample was reused for a study of T cells of mothers and their children. That paper notes: Using approximately 1.6 ug per 15 ul, all extracted RNA underwent cDNA synthesis. Mothers yielded over 8.5 million CDR3 reads, children some 2.9 million each.

The sequenced sample was blood. The V and J genes are TRBV7-9 and TRBJ2-3; D not resolved. The clonotype comes from a boy under 18 in good health. The CDR3 is CASSLAVPDTQYF. The CDR3 region has the DNA TGTGCCAGCAGCTTAGCGGTTCCAGATACGCAGTATTTT.